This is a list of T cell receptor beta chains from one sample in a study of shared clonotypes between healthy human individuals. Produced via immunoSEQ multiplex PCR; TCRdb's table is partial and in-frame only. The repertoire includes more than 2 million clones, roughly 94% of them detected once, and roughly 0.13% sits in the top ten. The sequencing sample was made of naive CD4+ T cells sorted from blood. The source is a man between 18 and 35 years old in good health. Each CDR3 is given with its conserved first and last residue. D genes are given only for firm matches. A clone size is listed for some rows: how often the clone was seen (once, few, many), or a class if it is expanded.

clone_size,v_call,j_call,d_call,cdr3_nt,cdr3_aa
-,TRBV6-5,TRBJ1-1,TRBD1,TGTGCCAGCAGGAGGGGGCCAGACACTGAAGCTTTCTTT,CASRRGPDTEAFF
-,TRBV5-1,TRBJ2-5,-,TGCGCCAGCAGCTTGATGCTTGGCCAGGAGACCCAGTACTTC,CASSLMLGQETQYF
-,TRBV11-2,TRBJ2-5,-,TGTGCCAGCAGCCCGTGGGTTGGGGTGGGAGAGACCCAGTACTTC,CASSPWVGVGETQYF
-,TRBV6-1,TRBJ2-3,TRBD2,TGTGCCAGCAGGGCGGGGGGAACAGATACGCAGTATTTT,CASRAGGTDTQYF
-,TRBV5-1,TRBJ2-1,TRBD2,TGCGCCAGCAGCTTGGACGGGGGGACCTACAATGAGCAGTTCTTC,CASSLDGGTYNEQFF
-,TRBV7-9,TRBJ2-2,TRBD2,TGTGCCAGGCCTAGCGGGGGGGCCTCTCGGAACACCGGGGAGCTGTTTTTT,CARPSGGASRNTGELFF
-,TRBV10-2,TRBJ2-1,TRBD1,TGCGCCAGCAGTGAGCACGGACAGGGCTCCTACAATGAGCAGTTCTTC,CASSEHGQGSYNEQFF
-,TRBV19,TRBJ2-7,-,TGTGCCAGTAGTATTGACAGCGGACCCTACGAGCAGTACTTC,CASSIDSGPYEQYF
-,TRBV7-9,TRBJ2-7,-,TGTGCCAGCACCTTCCTAGAGTCCTACGAGCAGTACTTC,CASTFLESYEQYF
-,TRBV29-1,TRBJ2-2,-,TGCAGCCCTCCCGTGGGAGGGGGGTTGGTTTTGGCCGGGGAGCTGTTTTTT,CSPPVGGGLVLAGELFF
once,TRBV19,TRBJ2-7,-,TGTGCCAGTAGCCCCTTAGGGACTCCTGGGTACGAGCAGTACTTC,CASSPLGTPGYEQYF
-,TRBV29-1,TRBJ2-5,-,TGCAGCGTTGGACGGGTCCAAGAGACCCAGTACTTC,CSVGRVQETQYF
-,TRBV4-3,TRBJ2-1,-,TGCGCCAGCAGCCAAGATCAGGGGGGCGGGAGACTCTTTGAGCAGTTCTTC,CASSQDQGGGRLFEQFF
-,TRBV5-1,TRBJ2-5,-,TGCGCCAGCAGCTTGGCAGTGGGGGGGCTTGTAGAGACCCAGTACTTC,CASSLAVGGLVETQYF
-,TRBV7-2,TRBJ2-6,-,TGTGCCAGCAGCGAGCAAACCTCTGGGGCCAACGTCCTGACTTTC,CASSEQTSGANVLTF
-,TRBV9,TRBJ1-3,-,TGTGCCAGCAGCGTTCAGGGGTTAGGTGGAAACACCATATATTTT,CASSVQGLGGNTIYF
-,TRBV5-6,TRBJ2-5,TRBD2,TGTGCCAGCAGAGCGGGAGTGGGGGAGACCCAGTACTTC,CASRAGVGETQYF
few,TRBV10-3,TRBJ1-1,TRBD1,TGTGCCATCAGTGGGGACAGGGCGAACACTGAAGCTTTCTTT,CAISGDRANTEAFF
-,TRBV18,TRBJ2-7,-,TGTGCCAGCTCATCAGGCTCCCTTGGGTACGAGCAGTACTTC,CASSSGSLGYEQYF
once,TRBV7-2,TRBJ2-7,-,TGTGCCAGCAGCTTCGGGACGCTCGAGCAGTACTTC,CASSFGTLEQYF
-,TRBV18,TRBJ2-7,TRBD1,TGTGCCAGCTCACCCGTCCCGGGACAGGGGACGGCGCGGTACTTC,CASSPVPGQGTARYF
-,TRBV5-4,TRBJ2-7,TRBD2,TGTGCCAGCAGCTGGGGACTAGCGGGGTTATCCTACGAGCAGTACTTC,CASSWGLAGLSYEQYF
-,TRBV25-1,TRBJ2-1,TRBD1,TGTGCCAGCAGTTCCCGGGGACAGTACTCCTACAATGAGCAGTTCTTC,CASSSRGQYSYNEQFF
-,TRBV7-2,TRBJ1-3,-,TGTGCCAGCAGCCCCCTATACGGGAACACCATATATTTT,CASSPLYGNTIYF
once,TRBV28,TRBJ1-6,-,TGTGCCAGCACGCCTCAAACCAATTCACCCCTCCACTTT,CASTPQTNSPLHF
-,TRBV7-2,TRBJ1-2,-,TGTGCCAGCAGCCCCACCCAACGATATGGCTACACCTTC,CASSPTQRYGYTF
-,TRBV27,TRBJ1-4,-,TGTGCCAGCAGTTTAGCCCAAACTAGGGAAAAACTGTTTTTT,CASSLAQTREKLFF
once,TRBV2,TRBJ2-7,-,TGTGCCAGCAGTTGGGCGAACGAGCAGTACTTC,CASSWANEQYF
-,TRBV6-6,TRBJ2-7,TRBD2,TGTGCCAGCTTCTCTGCGGGAGTTCCCGAGCAGTACTTC,CASFSAGVPEQYF
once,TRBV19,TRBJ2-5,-,TGTGCCAGTAGTTCAAAGGGACAAAACCAAGAGACCCAGTACTTC,CASSSKGQNQETQYF
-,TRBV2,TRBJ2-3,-,TGTGCCAGCAGGTGGCAGGGCGGCACAGATACGCAGTATTTT,CASRWQGGTDTQYF
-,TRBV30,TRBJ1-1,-,TGTGCCTGGAGTAGGAGTCAGTTGAACACTGAAGCTTTCTTT,CAWSRSQLNTEAFF
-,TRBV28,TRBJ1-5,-,TGTGCCAGCAGTAATAGTCTACTAACTGGGGCATATCAGCCCCAGCATTTT,CASSNSLLTGAYQPQHF
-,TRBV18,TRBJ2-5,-,TGTGCCAGCTCACCACCAACAGTCAAAGAGACCCAGTACTTC,CASSPPTVKETQYF
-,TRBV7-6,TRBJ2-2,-,TGTGCCAGCAGCTTAGTGTCGTCGGGGTACACCGGGGAGCTGTTTTTT,CASSLVSSGYTGELFF
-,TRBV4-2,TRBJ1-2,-,TGTGCCAGCAGCCAAGATCTTGAGGGGCGGTATGGCTACACCTTC,CASSQDLEGRYGYTF
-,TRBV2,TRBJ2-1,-,TGTGCCAGCAAAAGCAATGAGCAGTTCTTC,CASKSNEQFF
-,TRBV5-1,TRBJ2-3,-,TGCGCCAGCAGCTTCGGACAGAGCACAGATACGCAGTATTTT,CASSFGQSTDTQYF
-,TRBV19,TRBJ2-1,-,TGTGCCAGTAGTATGGATTATCGGGAGCAGTTCTTC,CASSMDYREQFF
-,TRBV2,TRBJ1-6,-,TGTGCCAGCCTGTGGGGGGCTACCGCGTATAATTCACCCCTCCACTTT,CASLWGATAYNSPLHF
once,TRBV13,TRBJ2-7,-,TGTGCCAGCAGCTTAGGGACCCACGGTCTAGTTATGCCCGAGCAGTACTTC,CASSLGTHGLVMPEQYF